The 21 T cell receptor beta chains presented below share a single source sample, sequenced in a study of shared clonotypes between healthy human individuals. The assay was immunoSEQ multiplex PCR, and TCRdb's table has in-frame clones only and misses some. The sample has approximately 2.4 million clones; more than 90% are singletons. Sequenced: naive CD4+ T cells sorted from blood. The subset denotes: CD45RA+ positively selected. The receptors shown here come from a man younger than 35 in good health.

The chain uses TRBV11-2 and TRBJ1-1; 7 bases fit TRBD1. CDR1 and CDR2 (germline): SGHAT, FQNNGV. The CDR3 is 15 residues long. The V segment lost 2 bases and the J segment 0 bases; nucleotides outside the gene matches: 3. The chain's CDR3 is CASSLSRGLNTEAFF. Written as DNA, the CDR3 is TGTGCCAGCAGCTTATCAAGGGGGCTGAACACTGAAGCTTTCTTT.

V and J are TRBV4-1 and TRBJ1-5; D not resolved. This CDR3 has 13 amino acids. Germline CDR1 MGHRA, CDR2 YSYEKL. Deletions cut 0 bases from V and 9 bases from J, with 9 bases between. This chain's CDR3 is CASSQEAGLPQHF. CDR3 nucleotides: TGCGCCAGCAGCCAAGAGGCCGGCTTGCCCCAGCATTTT.

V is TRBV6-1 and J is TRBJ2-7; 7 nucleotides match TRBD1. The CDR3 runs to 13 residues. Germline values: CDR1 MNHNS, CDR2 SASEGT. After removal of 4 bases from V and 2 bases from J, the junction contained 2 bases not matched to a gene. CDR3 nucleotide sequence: TGTGCCAGCAGTGTGGGACAGCCCTACGAGCAGTACTTC. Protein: CASSVGQPYEQYF.

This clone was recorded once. The DNA of the CDR3 is TGTGCCAGCAGGCGAAGACTAGCGGGGGACAACAATGAGCAGTTCTTC. Translated, it gives CASRRRLAGDNNEQFF. This chain uses TRBV5-4 with TRBJ2-1; 12 bases align to TRBD2. Looked up from germline, CDR1 is SGHNT and CDR2 is YYREEE (reference sequence). Losses at the gene ends were 5 bases for V and 5 bases for J; bases not matched to a gene: 8. CDR3 length equals 16 residues.

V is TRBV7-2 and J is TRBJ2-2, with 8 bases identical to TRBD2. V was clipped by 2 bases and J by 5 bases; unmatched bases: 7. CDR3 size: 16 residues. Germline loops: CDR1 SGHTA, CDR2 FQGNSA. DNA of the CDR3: TGTGCCAGCAGCTTATGGGCGGGAGGAGGGACCGGGGAGCTGTTTTTT. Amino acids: CASSLWAGGGTGELFF.

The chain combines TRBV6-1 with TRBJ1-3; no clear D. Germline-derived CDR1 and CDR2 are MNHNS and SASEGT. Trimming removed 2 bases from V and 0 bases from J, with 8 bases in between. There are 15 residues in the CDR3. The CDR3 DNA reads TGTGCCAGCAGTGAAATCCCGAGCTCTGGAAACACCATATATTTT. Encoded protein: CASSEIPSSGNTIYF.

The CDR3 coding sequence is TGTGCCAGCAGAAAAACCGGGACAGATGTCACCGGGGAGCTGTTTTTT. Protein product: CASRKTGTDVTGELFF. J is TRBJ2-2 and V is TRBV7-6; 7 nucleotides agree with TRBD1. CDR3 length: 16 amino acids. J gave up 4 bases and V 6 bases, and 11 bases lay outside the gene matches. Germline values: CDR1 SGHVS, CDR2 FNYEAQ.

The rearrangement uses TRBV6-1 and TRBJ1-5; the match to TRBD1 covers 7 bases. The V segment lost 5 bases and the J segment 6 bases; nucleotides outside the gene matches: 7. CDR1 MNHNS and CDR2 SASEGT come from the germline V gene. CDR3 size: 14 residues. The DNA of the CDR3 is TGTGCCAGCAGTTCCGACAGGGATAGTCAGCCCCAGCATTTT. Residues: CASSSDRDSQPQHF.

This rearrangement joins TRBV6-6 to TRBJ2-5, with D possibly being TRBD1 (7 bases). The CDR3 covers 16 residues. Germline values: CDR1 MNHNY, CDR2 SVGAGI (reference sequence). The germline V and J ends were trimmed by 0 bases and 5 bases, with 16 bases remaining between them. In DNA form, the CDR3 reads TGTGCCAGCAGTTACTCAGGCAGGGGGGTTGGTGAGACCCAGTACTTC. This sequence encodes CASSYSGRGVGETQYF.

CDR3 region: CASSPPGRWDNEQFF. The CDR3 DNA follows: TGTGCCAGCAGTCCCCCGGGGCGGTGGGACAATGAGCAGTTCTTC. The chain combines TRBV28 with TRBJ2-1, with D possibly being TRBD1 or TRBD2 (5 bases each). The ends were cut back, 5 bases at V and 5 bases at J, with 16 bases in the middle. The germline gives CDR1 MDHEN, CDR2 SYDVKM. CDR3 length: 15 amino acids.

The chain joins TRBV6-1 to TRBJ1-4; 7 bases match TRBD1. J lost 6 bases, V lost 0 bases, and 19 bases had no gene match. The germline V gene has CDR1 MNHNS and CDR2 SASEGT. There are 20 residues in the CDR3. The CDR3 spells CASSEASARTFPGGYEKLFF. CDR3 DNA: TGTGCCAGCAGTGAAGCGTCTGCCAGGACCTTCCCAGGGGGTTATGAAAAACTGTTTTTT.

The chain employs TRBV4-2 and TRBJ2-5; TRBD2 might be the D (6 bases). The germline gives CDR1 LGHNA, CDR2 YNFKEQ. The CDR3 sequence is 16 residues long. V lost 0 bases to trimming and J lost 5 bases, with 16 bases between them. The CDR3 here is CASSQEFRGEAETQYF. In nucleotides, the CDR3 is TGTGCCAGCAGCCAAGAATTTAGAGGGGAGGCCGAGACCCAGTACTTC.

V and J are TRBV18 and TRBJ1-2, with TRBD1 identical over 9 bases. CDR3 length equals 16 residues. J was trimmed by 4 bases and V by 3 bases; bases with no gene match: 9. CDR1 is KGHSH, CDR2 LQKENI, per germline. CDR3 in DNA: TGTGCCAGCTCACCCGAACCGGACAGGGGAGGCTATGGCTACACCTTC. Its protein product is CASSPEPDRGGYGYTF.

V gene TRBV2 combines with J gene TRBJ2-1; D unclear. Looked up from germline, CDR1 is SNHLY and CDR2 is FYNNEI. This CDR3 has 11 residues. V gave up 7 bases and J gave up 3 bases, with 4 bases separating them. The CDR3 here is CASTNYNEQFF. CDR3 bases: TGTGCCAGCACAAACTACAATGAGCAGTTCTTC.

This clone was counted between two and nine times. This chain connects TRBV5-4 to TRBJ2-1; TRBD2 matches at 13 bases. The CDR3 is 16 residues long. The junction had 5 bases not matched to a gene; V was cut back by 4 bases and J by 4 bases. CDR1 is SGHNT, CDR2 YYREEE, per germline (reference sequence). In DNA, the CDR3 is TGTGCCAGCAGCATATCGACTAGCGGGGGGTACAATGAGCAGTTCTTC. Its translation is CASSISTSGGYNEQFF.

CDR3 sequence reads: CASSFYRANTGELFF. Here the CDR3 DNA reads TGTGCCAGCAGTTTTTACAGGGCCAACACCGGGGAGCTGTTTTTT. The chain uses TRBV27 and TRBJ2-2; maybe TRBD1 (6 bases). The germline V gene has CDR1 MNHEY and CDR2 SMNVEV (reference sequence). Trimming removed 3 bases at V and 2 bases at J, with 10 bases between. This CDR3 has 15 residues.

CDR3 in amino acids: CASSPVAGGKRGTDTQYF. CDR3 coding DNA: TGTGCCAGCAGCCCTGTGGCGGGGGGTAAAAGAGGCACAGATACGCAGTATTTT. The J gene is TRBJ2-3, the V gene TRBV7-9; 8 bases are shared with TRBD2. Germline CDR1 is SEHNR and CDR2 is FQNEAQ (reference sequence). After removal of 5 bases from V and 1 base from J, the junction contained 14 bases not matched to a gene. The CDR3 loop spans 18 amino acids.

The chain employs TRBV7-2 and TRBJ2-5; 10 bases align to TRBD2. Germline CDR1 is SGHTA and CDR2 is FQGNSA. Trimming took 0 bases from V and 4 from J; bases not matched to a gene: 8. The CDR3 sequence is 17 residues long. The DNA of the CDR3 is TGTGCCAGCAGCTTAGCGTGGTCTAGCGGGGGCCCAGAGACCCAGTACTTC. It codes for CASSLAWSSGGPETQYF.

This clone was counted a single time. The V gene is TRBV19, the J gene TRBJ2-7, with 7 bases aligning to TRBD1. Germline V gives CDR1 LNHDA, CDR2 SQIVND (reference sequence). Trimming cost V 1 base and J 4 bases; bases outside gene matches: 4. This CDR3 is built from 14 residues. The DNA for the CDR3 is TGTGCCAGTAGTATAGCCGGACAGGATTACGAGCAGTACTTC. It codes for CASSIAGQDYEQYF.

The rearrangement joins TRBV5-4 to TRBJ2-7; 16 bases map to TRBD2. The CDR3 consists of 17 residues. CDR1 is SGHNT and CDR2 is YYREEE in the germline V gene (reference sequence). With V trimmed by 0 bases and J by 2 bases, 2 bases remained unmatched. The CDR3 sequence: CASSLGGLAGGPYEQYF. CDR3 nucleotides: TGTGCCAGCAGCTTGGGGGGACTAGCGGGAGGGCCCTACGAGCAGTACTTC.

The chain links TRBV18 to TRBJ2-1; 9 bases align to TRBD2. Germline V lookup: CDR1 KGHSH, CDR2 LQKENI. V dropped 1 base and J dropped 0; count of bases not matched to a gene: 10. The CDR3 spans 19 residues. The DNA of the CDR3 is TGTGCCAGCTCACCACGGGCGGGAGGGCCAATGAGCTCCTACAATGAGCAGTTCTTC. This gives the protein CASSPRAGGPMSSYNEQFF.